This is a list of T cell receptor beta chains from one sample in a study of T cell repertoires in cytomegalovirus infection. TCRdb reprocessed the reads with MiXCR, giving one entry per CDR3 protein. The table shows about 220,000 distinct CDR3 sequences, with approximately 40% occurring only once. Which antigens these TCRs recognize remains unknown. Sequenced here: CD8+ T cells from cultured PBMCs, sampled from culture after CMV antigen stimulation. The receptors derive from a human donor in good health (CMV status not recorded). Some clones in this sample may be carry-over from other donors' samples. Both conserved end residues are part of each CDR3. The order of the fields is V gene, J gene, CDR3 length, D gene, clone size, CDR3 DNA, CDR3 protein. D genes are given only for firm matches. Clone size is shown for a subset of rows, as once, few, many or a class of expanded clone.

>TRBV7-2|TRBJ2-3|15|TRBD2|-
TGTGCCAGCAGCTCGAGCGGGGGGAGCGCAGATACGCAGTATTTT
CASSSSGGSADTQYF
>TRBV7-9|TRBJ1-2|14|-|-
TGTGCCAGCAGCTTAATGACGGGATCTGGGGGCTACACCTTC
CASSLMTGSGGYTF
>TRBV12-3/TRBV12-4|TRBJ1-6|17|TRBD1|-
TGTGCCAGCACCAAAATAACCTCCGGGACAGCAAATTCACCCCTCCACTTT
CASTKITSGTANSPLHF
>TRBV7-2|TRBJ1-5|14|-|-
TGTGCCAGCAGCTTAAACTGGTTAAGGTGGCCCCAGCATTTT
CASSLNWLRWPQHF
>TRBV11-2|TRBJ2-3|14|TRBD2|few
TGTGCCAGCAGCCCCAGACTAGCGGGAGATACGCAGTATTTT
CASSPRLAGDTQYF
>TRBV12-5|TRBJ2-1|18|-|few
TGTGCTAGTGGTTTGGTACCCCTAGCGTTACCGTCCTACAATGAGCAGTTCTTC
CASGLVPLALPSYNEQFF
>TRBV7-2|TRBJ1-5|15|-|-
TGTGCCAGCAGCTTGAATAAGGCAGGGACTCAGCCCCAGCATTTT
CASSLNKAGTQPQHF
>TRBV28|TRBJ2-1|16|-|few
TGTGCCAGCAGTCCCGGGACGGAGCGCTCCTACAATGAGCAGTTCTTC
CASSPGTERSYNEQFF
>TRBV4-1|TRBJ2-3|13|-|-
TGCGCCAGCACAGGGGTTAGCACAGATACGCAGTATTTT
CASTGVSTDTQYF
>TRBV12-5|TRBJ2-3|14|-|few
TGTGCACCCCCGCGGGGGCTTTGCACAGATACGCAGTATTTT
CAPPRGLCTDTQYF
>TRBV7-4|TRBJ2-4|15|-|-
TGTGCCAGCAGCTTAAGGAGTGTTGCCAAAAACATTCAGTACTTC
CASSLRSVAKNIQYF
>TRBV6-5|TRBJ1-5|15|-|-
TGTGCCAGCAGGACACACGTTAGGGGTGATCAGCCCCAGCATTTT
CASRTHVRGDQPQHF
>TRBV20-1|TRBJ2-1|19|TRBD2|-
TGCAGTGCTAGAGATTCCGGGACTAGCGGGGGGTCCTCCTACAATGAGCAGTTCTTC
CSARDSGTSGGSSYNEQFF
>TRBV7-9|TRBJ2-7|13|-|few
TGTGCCAGCAGCTTACCGGTCTCCTACGAGCAGTACTTC
CASSLPVSYEQYF
>TRBV24-1|TRBJ2-5|14|TRBD2|few
TGTGCCACCAACGTAGCGGGAGCGGTGGAGACCCAGTACTTC
CATNVAGAVETQYF
>TRBV7-9|TRBJ1-1|15|TRBD1|-
TGTGCCAGCAGCTTGAGGACAGGGTTGAACACTGAAGCTTTCTTT
CASSLRTGLNTEAFF
>TRBV4-1|TRBJ2-7|16|-|-
TGTGCCAGCAGCCAAGAGGACGGTGGAACCTCCTACGAGCAGTACTTC
CASSQEDGGTSYEQYF
>TRBV28|TRBJ2-1|16|TRBD1|few
TGTGCCAGCAGTTTCCCTCGACAGGGTCCCAACAATGAGCAGTTCTTC
CASSFPRQGPNNEQFF
>TRBV27|TRBJ2-5|13|-|few
TGTGCCAGCAGTCGGCCCGTCGGAGAGACCCAGTACTTC
CASSRPVGETQYF
>TRBV27|TRBJ2-7|15|-|-
TGTGCCAGCAGTTTATCTGAGCACGGCGCCTACGAGCAGTACTTC
CASSLSEHGAYEQYF
>TRBV7-2|TRBJ2-1|18|TRBD2|-
TGTGTCAGCTCGCGGACTAGCGGGGGAAGGGGTCCCTACAATGAGCAGTTCTTC
CVSSRTSGGRGPYNEQFF
>TRBV4-1|TRBJ1-1|17|TRBD1|few
TGCGCCAGCAGCCAAGATGGGACAGGGCGAGGTGGTACTGAAGCTTTCTTT
CASSQDGTGRGGTEAFF
>TRBV7-9|TRBJ1-5|13|-|-
TGTGCCACCATCCTGTGGGGCAATCAGCCCCAGCATTTT
CATILWGNQPQHF
>TRBV4-1|TRBJ2-6|18|TRBD1|-
TGCGCCAGCAGCCAATATTGGGACAGGGGCCGTGGGGCCAACGTCCTGACTTTC
CASSQYWDRGRGANVLTF
>TRBV10-3|TRBJ2-7|12|TRBD1|few
TGTGCCGTACGGGACAGACTGGGCGAGCAGTACTTC
CAVRDRLGEQYF
>TRBV6-5|TRBJ2-3|15|TRBD2|few
TGTGCCAGCAGTTACGGAGCGGGAGGCGGGAATACGCAGTATTTT
CASSYGAGGGNTQYF
>TRBV7-9|TRBJ1-2|13|-|-
TGTGCCAGCAGCTCAGTTAGATCGGATGGCTACACCTTC
CASSSVRSDGYTF
>TRBV6-1|TRBJ1-5|16|-|-
TGTGCCAGCAGTTCCTATCAGGGTGAGGGCAATCAGCCCCAGCATTTT
CASSSYQGEGNQPQHF
>TRBV2|TRBJ2-4|15|-|-
TGTGCCAGCAGCCTTGAATGGGCTAGCCAAAACATTCAGTACTTC
CASSLEWASQNIQYF
>TRBV12-3/TRBV12-4|TRBJ1-1|8|-|few
TGTGCCACCGAAGAAGCTTTCTTT
CATEEAFF
>TRBV7-8|TRBJ2-2|16|-|-
TGTGCAAGCAGCCCCCGGGCGGGCGCGAAAACCGGGGAGCTGTTTTTT
CASSPRAGAKTGELFF
>TRBV6-8|TRBJ1-2|16|TRBD1|-
TGTGCCAGCAGGCCCAAGGCAGGGGGCTCTAACTATGGCTACACCTTC
CASRPKAGGSNYGYTF
>TRBV6-6|TRBJ2-2|11|-|few
TGTGCCAGCAGTTTGGTCGGGGAGCTGTTTTTT
CASSLVGELFF
>TRBV28|TRBJ2-7|15|TRBD1|once
TGTGCCAGCAGTGAGTGGGACAGAGGCTCCTACGAGCAGTACTTC
CASSEWDRGSYEQYF
>TRBV7-2|TRBJ2-1|16|TRBD2|many
TGTGCCAGCAGCTCCTTAAGCGGGAGGGCAGGAAATGAGCAGTTCTTC
CASSSLSGRAGNEQFF
>TRBV9|TRBJ2-1|16|TRBD1|-
TGTGCCAGCAGCGTAGACGCAGGGGGCAGTTACAATGAGCAGTTCTTC
CASSVDAGGSYNEQFF
>TRBV15|TRBJ2-5|12|TRBD2|-
TGTGCCACGAGACTAGCGGGAGGGATCCAGTACTTC
CATRLAGGIQYF
>TRBV7-9|TRBJ2-7|12|-|-
TGTGCCAGCAGCTTAGTTGCCCCAGAGCAGTACTTC
CASSLVAPEQYF
>TRBV10-3|TRBJ2-5|15|TRBD1|few
TGTGCCATCAGTGAGTCGAGACAGGGGCAAGAGACCCAGTACTTC
CAISESRQGQETQYF
>TRBV5-1|TRBJ2-1|15|TRBD2|few
TGCGCCAGCAGCTTGGAACTAGCGGGCCCCAATGAGCAGTTCTTC
CASSLELAGPNEQFF
>TRBV5-6|TRBJ2-1|17|-|-
TGTGCCAGCAGCTTGACTATAGGGGACGGGAACTACAATGAGCAGTTCTTC
CASSLTIGDGNYNEQFF
>TRBV4-2|TRBJ2-7|16|TRBD2|-
TGTGCCAGCAGCCAAGCCTGGAGCGGGGGATCCTACGAGCAGTACTTC
CASSQAWSGGSYEQYF
>TRBV2|TRBJ2-7|13|-|-
TGTGCCAGCAGTCCAAGACAGTCCTACGAGCAGTACTTC
CASSPRQSYEQYF
>TRBV18|TRBJ2-1|16|TRBD2|few
TGTGCCAGCTCACCACGGGCGGCTAGCGGGAGCAAACGACAGTTCTTC
CASSPRAASGSKRQFF
>TRBV7-9|TRBJ1-1|15|-|few
TGTGCCAGCAGCTCATGGGAGGGGGGGAGCACTGAAGCTTTCTTT
CASSSWEGGSTEAFF
>TRBV28|TRBJ2-7|15|-|few
TGTGCCAGCAGTTTGCTACCCCCGGGAAACTACGAGCAGTACTTC
CASSLLPPGNYEQYF
>TRBV6-1|TRBJ2-1|14|-|-
TGTGCCAGCAGTAACAGGGAGACCTACAATGAGCAGTTCTTC
CASSNRETYNEQFF
>TRBV5-1|TRBJ2-2|14|TRBD2|few
TGCGCCAGCACCCCCCCACTAGCGACTGGGGAGCTGTTTTTT
CASTPPLATGELFF
>TRBV2|TRBJ2-5|19|TRBD1|-
TGTGCCAGCAGTGGTCTCCTCGGGACAGGGAGCACGGGCCAAGAGACCCAGTACTTC
CASSGLLGTGSTGQETQYF